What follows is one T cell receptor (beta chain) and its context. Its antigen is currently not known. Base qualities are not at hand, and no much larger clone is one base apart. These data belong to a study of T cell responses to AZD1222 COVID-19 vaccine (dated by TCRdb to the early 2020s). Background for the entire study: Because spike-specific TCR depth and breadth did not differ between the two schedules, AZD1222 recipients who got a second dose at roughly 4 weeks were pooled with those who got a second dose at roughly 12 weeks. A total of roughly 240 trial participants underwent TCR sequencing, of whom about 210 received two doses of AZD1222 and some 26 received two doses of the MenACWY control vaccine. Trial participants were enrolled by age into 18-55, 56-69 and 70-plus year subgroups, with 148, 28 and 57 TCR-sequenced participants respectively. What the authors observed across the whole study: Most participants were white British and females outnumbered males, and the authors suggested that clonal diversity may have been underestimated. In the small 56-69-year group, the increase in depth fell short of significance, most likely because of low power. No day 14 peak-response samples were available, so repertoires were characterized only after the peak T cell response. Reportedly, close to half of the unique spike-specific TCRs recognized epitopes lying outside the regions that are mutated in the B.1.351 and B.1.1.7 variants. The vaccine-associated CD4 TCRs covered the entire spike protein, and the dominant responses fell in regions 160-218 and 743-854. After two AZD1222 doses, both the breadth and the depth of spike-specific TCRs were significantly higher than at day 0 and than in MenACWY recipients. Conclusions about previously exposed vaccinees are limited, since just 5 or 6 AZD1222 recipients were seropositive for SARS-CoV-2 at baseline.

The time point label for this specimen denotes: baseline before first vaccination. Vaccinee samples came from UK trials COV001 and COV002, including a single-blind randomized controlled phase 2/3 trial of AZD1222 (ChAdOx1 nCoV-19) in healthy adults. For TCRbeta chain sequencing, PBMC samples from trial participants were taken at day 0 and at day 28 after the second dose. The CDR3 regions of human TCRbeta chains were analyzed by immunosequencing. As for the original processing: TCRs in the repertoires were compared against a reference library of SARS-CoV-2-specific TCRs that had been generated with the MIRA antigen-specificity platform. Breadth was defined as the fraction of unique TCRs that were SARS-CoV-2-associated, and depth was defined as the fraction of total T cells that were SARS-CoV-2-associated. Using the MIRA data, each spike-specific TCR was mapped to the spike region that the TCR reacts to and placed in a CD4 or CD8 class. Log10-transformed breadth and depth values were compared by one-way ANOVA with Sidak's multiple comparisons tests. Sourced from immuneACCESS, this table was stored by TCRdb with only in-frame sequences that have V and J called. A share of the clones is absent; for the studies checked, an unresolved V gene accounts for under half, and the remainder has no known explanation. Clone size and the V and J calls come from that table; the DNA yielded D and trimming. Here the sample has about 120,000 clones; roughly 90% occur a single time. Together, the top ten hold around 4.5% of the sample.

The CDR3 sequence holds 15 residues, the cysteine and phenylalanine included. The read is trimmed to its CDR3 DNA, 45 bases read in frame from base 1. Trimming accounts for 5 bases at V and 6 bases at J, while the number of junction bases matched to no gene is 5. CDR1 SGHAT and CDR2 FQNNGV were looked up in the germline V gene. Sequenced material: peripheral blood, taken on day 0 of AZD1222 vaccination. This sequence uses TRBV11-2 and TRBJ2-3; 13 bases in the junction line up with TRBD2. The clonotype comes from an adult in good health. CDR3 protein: CASSMGLAGSDTQYF. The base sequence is TGTGCCAGCAGCATGGGACTAGCGGGGTCCGATACGCAGTATTTT. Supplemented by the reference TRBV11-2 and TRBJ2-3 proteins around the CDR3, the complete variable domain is EAGVAQSPRYKIIEKRQSVAFWCNPISGHATLYWYQQILGQGPKLLIQFQNNGVVDDSQLPKDRFSAERLKGVDSTLKIQPAKLEDSAVYLCASSMGLAGSDTQYFGPGTRLTVL.